This T cell receptor beta chain was obtained from a study of blood T cell repertoires in COVID-19. TCRdb's table, derived via immunoSEQ multiplex PCR, lists solely in-frame clones and lacks some. The sample records over 150,000 clones, approximately 83% being singletons. V lost 5 bases and J 5 bases, leaving 16 bases between the germline ends. This CDR3 contains 15 residues. Germline lookup yields CDR1 SGHVS and CDR2 FQNEAQ. The source is a woman aged 55-70 years with COVID-19, enrolled during active disease. The sequencing input was peripheral blood. This chain uses TRBV7-8 with TRBJ1-5; maybe TRBD1 (5 bases). The CDR3 DNA reads as TGTGCCAGCAGCCCCGGCGGACAAGGGTATCAGCCCCAGCATTTT. Amino acid sequence: CASSPGGQGYQPQHF.